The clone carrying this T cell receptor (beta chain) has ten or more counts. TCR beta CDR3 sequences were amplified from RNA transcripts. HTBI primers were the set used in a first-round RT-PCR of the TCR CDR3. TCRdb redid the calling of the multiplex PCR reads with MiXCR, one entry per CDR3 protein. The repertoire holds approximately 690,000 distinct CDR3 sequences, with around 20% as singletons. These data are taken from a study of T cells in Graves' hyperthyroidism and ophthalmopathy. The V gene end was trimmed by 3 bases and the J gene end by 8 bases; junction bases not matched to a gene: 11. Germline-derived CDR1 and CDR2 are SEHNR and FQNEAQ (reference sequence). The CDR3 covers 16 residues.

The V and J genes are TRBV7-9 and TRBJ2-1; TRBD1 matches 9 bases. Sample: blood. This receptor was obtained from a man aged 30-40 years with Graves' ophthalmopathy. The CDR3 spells CASSLFGQGSGDEQFF. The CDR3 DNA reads TGTGCCAGCAGCTTGTTCGGACAGGGGAGCGGCGATGAGCAGTTCTTC.